The present T cell receptor beta chain was sequenced within a study of shared clonotypes between healthy human individuals. This clone is a singleton in its sample. As yet, its antigen is unknown. Division of CD4+ cells produced a CD45RA+ naive subset and a CD45RA-negative memory subset. TCRdb's copy holds only in-frame clones and misses some; the assay was immunoSEQ multiplex PCR. The table lists more than 1,200,000 clones, about 98.5% of them singletons. This CDR3 is 14 amino acids long. General study results and limits: Larger estimated richness was generally seen in naive subsets than in memory subsets.

The J gene is TRBJ2-7, the V gene TRBV21-1; TRBD2 was called by the table and not checked on the DNA. TRBV21-1 is annotated as a pseudogene. Sequencing was carried out using naive CD4+ T cells sorted from blood. Subset specified: CD45RA+ positively selected. The origin of this receptor is a man aged 25 to 45 in good health. The CDR3 DNA follows: TGTGCCAGCAGCAAGGAGGCGGGAGTGGGCGAGCAGTACTTC. Residues: CASSKEAGVGEQYF.